The present T cell receptor beta chain was sequenced within a study of cytomegalovirus exposure and HLA in healthy donors. Overall study findings and caveats: Association with HLA alleles at 0.05 false discovery rate was found for 17,000 or so TCR beta sequences in a later analysis.

This CDR3 is 13 amino acids long. The V gene lost 4 bases and the J gene lost 2 bases, with 9 bases spanning the gap. Germline CDR1 reads SGHDN; CDR2 reads FVKESK. On this clone: Antigen unknown.

PCR was performed using 60 Vbeta and 13 Jbeta primers. Produced via immunoSEQ multiplex PCR; TCRdb's table is partial and in-frame only. The data hold some 100,000 clones, with about 84% observed a single time. This receptor was identified in a girl under 10 years old in good health and CMV-seropositive. The chain is built from TRBV14 and TRBJ2-7; possibly TRBD1 for D (6 bases). Sequenced: PBMCs. Written as DNA, the CDR3 is TGTGCCAGCAGCCTAGGACAGACCTACGAGCAGTACTTC. Its translation: CASSLGQTYEQYF.